The 18 T cell receptor beta chains below come from one sample, sequenced in a study of a mutant IDH1 vaccine in newly diagnosed glioma. Documented time point: week 35, safety follow-up. The study gave 300 ug of mutant IDH1 20-mer peptide per vaccine dose, with topical imiquimod. The antigens these receptors bind are not known. Produced via immunoSEQ multiplex PCR; TCRdb's table is partial and in-frame only. The sample contains roughly 60,000 clones, 74% of which appear only once. The specimen was PBMCs, collected from a glioma patient whose treatment included an IDH1 peptide vaccine. These receptors all stem from a man over 45 with glioma.

The rearrangement uses TRBV4-3 and TRBJ1-4, with 10 bases that match TRBD1. With V trimmed by 5 bases and J by 11 bases, 17 bases remained unmatched. This CDR3 is 17 amino acids long. In germline, CDR1 is LGHNA, CDR2 YSLEER. CDR3 residues: CASSSNPRGQGTDKLFF. The CDR3 DNA is TGCGCCAGCAGCTCCAACCCGCGGGGACAGGGGACTGACAAACTGTTTTTT.

V usage is TRBV30 and J usage is TRBJ2-4; no firm D call. This CDR3 contains 13 residues. The ends were cut back, 0 bases at V and 6 bases at J, with 9 bases in the middle. The germline V gene encodes CDR1 GTSNPN and CDR2 SVGIG (reference sequence). Here the CDR3 reads CAWSVSGLNIQYF. Here the CDR3 DNA reads TGTGCCTGGAGTGTAAGTGGGCTAAACATTCAGTACTTC. Combining the CDR3 with reference TRBV30 and TRBJ2-4 gives the whole variable domain SQTIHQWPATLVQPVGSPLSLECTVEGTSNPNLYWYRQAAGRGLQLLFYSVGIGQISSEVPQNLSASRPQDRQFILSSKKLLLSDSGFYLCAWSVSGLNIQYFGAGTRLSVL.

V is TRBV15 and J is TRBJ2-3; 8 positions match TRBD1. The CDR3 runs to 15 residues. CDR1 and CDR2 from the germline V gene are LNHNV and YYDKDF (reference sequence). V dropped 3 bases and J dropped 0; count of bases not matched to a gene: 2. As DNA, the CDR3 is TGTGCCACCAGCAGGGACAGGGCGAGCACAGATACGCAGTATTTT. Protein product: CATSRDRASTDTQYF.

The chain uses TRBV5-8 and TRBJ1-4; tentatively, D is TRBD1 (5 bases). Germline values: CDR1 SGHTS, CDR2 YDEGEE. The CDR3 contains 16 residues. The V end lost 4 bases, the J end lost 5 bases, and 18 bases lay between the germline ends. This CDR3 is CASSGGRLPENEKLFF. CDR3 nucleotide sequence: TGTGCCAGCAGCGGGGGGAGGCTACCGGAAAATGAAAAACTGTTTTTT. Complete variable domain (other parts from reference TRBV5-8 and TRBJ1-4): EAGVTQSPTHLIKTRGQQATLRCSPISGHTSVYWYQQALGLGLQFLLWYDEGEERNRGNFPPRFSGRQFPNYSSELNVNALELEDSALYLCASSGGRLPENEKLFFGSGTQLSVL.

The rearrangement uses TRBV14 and TRBJ2-4; tentatively, D is TRBD1 (6 bases). V gave up 2 bases and J gave up 7 bases, with 21 bases separating them. This CDR3 comprises 17 residues. From germline, CDR1 is SGHDN and CDR2 FVKESK. This CDR3 is CASSQRRGQRMGNIQYF. As DNA, the CDR3 is TGTGCCAGCAGCCAAAGAAGGGGACAACGGATGGGGAACATTCAGTACTTC.

This chain uses TRBV30 with TRBJ2-7; 7 bases are a match to TRBD1. The V gene end was trimmed by 8 bases and the J gene end by 3 bases; junction bases not matched to a gene: 10. The CDR3 length is 13 residues. Germline V gene lookup returns CDR1 GTSNPN and CDR2 SVGIG (reference sequence). CDR3 region: CAGIPGGRYEQYF. CDR3 nucleotide sequence: TGTGCCGGGATCCCAGGGGGACGCTACGAGCAGTACTTC.

This chain uses TRBV5-1 with TRBJ2-7; 8 bases are a match to TRBD1. This CDR3 comprises 12 residues. CDR1 is SGHRS, CDR2 YFSETQ, per germline. Trimming removed 7 bases from V and 4 bases from J; junction bases left unmatched: 4. The CDR3 sequence is CASRDRYYEQYF. As DNA, the CDR3 is TGCGCCAGCCGGGACAGGTATTACGAGCAGTACTTC.

The chain is built from TRBV7-9 and TRBJ2-2; 7 bases are a match to TRBD1. The trim removed 3 bases at V and 2 bases at J, leaving 6 bases unmatched. Germline V gives CDR1 SEHNR, CDR2 FQNEAQ (reference sequence). The CDR3 consists of 16 residues. DNA of the CDR3: TGTGCCAGCAGCTTGCCCGGGACAGCTAACACCGGGGAGCTGTTTTTT. Translating it yields CASSLPGTANTGELFF. Filled out from reference TRBV7-9 and TRBJ2-2, the complete variable domain reads DTGVSQNPRHKITKRGQNVTFRCDPISEHNRLYWYRQTLGQGPEFLTYFQNEAQLEKSRLLSDRFSAERPKGSFSTLEIQRTEQGDSAMYLCASSLPGTANTGELFFGEGSRLTVL.

The chain links TRBV5-6 to TRBJ2-7, with 8 bases fitting TRBD1. This CDR3 region has 14 residues. Germline CDR1 reads SGHDT; CDR2 reads YYEEEE. The V segment lost 5 bases and the J segment 3 bases; nucleotides outside the gene matches: 7. The CDR3, as DNA: TGTGCCAGCAGATCGACAGGGGAAGGCTACGAGCAGTACTTC. It yields the protein CASRSTGEGYEQYF.

The rearrangement uses TRBV5-1 and TRBJ1-3; the D gene is possibly TRBD1 (5 bases). V dropped 3 bases and J dropped 0 bases, with 13 bases sitting between them. Germline V lookup: CDR1 SGHRS, CDR2 YFSETQ. The CDR3 length is 16 residues. DNA of the CDR3: TGCGCCAGCAGCTCCCGAGGGGTGAGCTCTGGAAACACCATATATTTT. The encoded protein is CASSSRGVSSGNTIYF.

V usage is TRBV6-5 and J usage is TRBJ2-2; D unresolved. Germline lookup yields CDR1 MNHEY and CDR2 SVGAGI. Trimming took off 4 bases at V and 1 base at J, with 4 bases between the two ends. The CDR3 loop spans 13 amino acids. CDR3 protein: CASSWGNTGELFF. The CDR3 nucleotides are TGTGCCAGCAGTTGGGGGAACACCGGGGAGCTGTTTTTT.

The gene calls are TRBV2 and TRBJ1-2; TRBD1 is a possible D gene (5 bases). Trimming removed 5 bases from V and 7 bases from J, with 17 bases in between. Germline V gene data show CDR1 as SNHLY and CDR2 as FYNNEI. The CDR3 sequence is 14 residues long. In DNA form, the CDR3 reads TGTGCCAGCAGTCCTACGGGGGGGATCGGTGGCTACACCTTC. The encoded protein is CASSPTGGIGGYTF.

V is TRBV7-9 and J is TRBJ2-2; D possibly uses TRBD1 or TRBD2 (6 bases each). V shed 6 bases and J shed 9 bases, with 17 bases lying between them. This CDR3 spans 14 amino acids. Germline V lookup: CDR1 SEHNR, CDR2 FQNEAQ (reference sequence). In DNA form, the CDR3 reads TGTGCCAGCAGGCGGGACACCGCCGGATGGGAGCTGTTTTTT. This codes for CASRRDTAGWELFF.

This clone has a single count. This rearrangement joins TRBV14 to TRBJ2-7; D call uncertain. Trimming pared 5 bases from V and 0 bases from J, leaving 11 bases between. Germline lookup yields CDR1 SGHDN and CDR2 FVKESK. CDR3 length equals 14 residues. The CDR3: CASSGRPSSYEQYF. Here the CDR3 DNA reads TGTGCCAGCAGCGGGCGTCCGAGCTCCTACGAGCAGTACTTC.

The V and J genes are TRBV4-1 and TRBJ1-1; 8 positions match TRBD1. The CDR3 runs to 16 residues. CDR1 MGHRA and CDR2 YSYEKL come from the germline V gene. Trimming at V came to 4 bases and at J to 0 bases, leaving 7 bases not matched to a gene. In nucleotides, the CDR3 is TGCGCCAGCAGCCTTGGACAGGGTTACATGAACACTGAAGCTTTCTTT. It yields the protein CASSLGQGYMNTEAFF.

The rearrangement uses TRBV11-2 and TRBJ2-7; D is unresolved. The V gene lost 1 base and the J gene lost 3 bases, with 13 bases spanning the gap. Germline CDR1 is SGHAT and CDR2 is FQNNGV. The CDR3 sequence is 15 residues long. The CDR3 region has the DNA TGTGCCAGCAGCTTAGGGGAAGGGATCATCTACGAGCAGTACTTC. Translated, it gives CASSLGEGIIYEQYF.

This chain joins TRBV6-6 and TRBJ1-2, with a tentative D call TRBD1 (5 bases). Germline CDR1 reads MNHNY; CDR2 reads SVGAGI (reference sequence). CDR3 length: 13 residues. Trimming pared 3 bases from V and 4 bases from J, leaving 9 bases between. CDR3 sequence reads: CASSYDRLYGYTF. CDR3 sequence (DNA): TGTGCCAGCAGTTATGACAGACTCTATGGCTACACCTTC.

The CDR3 sequence is CAISEKEVPLHF. CDR3 sequence (DNA): TGTGCCATCAGTGAAAAGGAGGTCCCCCTCCACTTT. V is TRBV10-3 and J is TRBJ1-6; D is unresolved. This CDR3 has 12 residues. V was pared by 3 bases and J by 13 bases, with 10 bases between. The germline CDR1 and CDR2 sequences are ENHRY and SYGVKD.